This section outlines one T cell receptor (beta chain) sequence together with its context. It lacks a known antigen. Base qualities were left out, and no much larger clone turns up one base away. The sample originates from a study of blood T cell repertoires in COVID-19 (dated by TCRdb to 2019 to 2021). Background on the whole study: Samples covering the acute and convalescent phases of COVID-19 were provided by collaborators in the United States, Italy and Spain. The prospective study material was composed of cDNA or gDNA derived from T cells, B-cell-depleted T cells, or PBMCs. Deeply sampled blood TCRbeta repertoires from subjects exposed to, actively infected with, or recovered from COVID-19 were included in the dataset. The repertoires were released in a freely available public database meant as a resource for research on the immune response to SARS-CoV-2. Samples were obtained from the ongoing ImmuneRACE study (first 160 participants) and from about 1,300 subjects provided by 6 global collaborators. Nearly every sample came with metadata listing a de-identified subject ID, COVID-19 status, age in years and sex. Where available, HLA class I and class II types were taken from metadata supplied by the sample provider and were not determined by assay-based typing.

The germline V gene encodes CDR1 SGHTA and CDR2 FQGNSA. Counted from cysteine to phenylalanine, this CDR3 has 13 amino acids. Only the CDR3 part of the read is kept: 39 bases, read in frame from the first base. The junction shows trimming of 4 bases on V and 11 bases on J, and the gene matches do not reach 10 bases of it. The collaborating institutions used their own protocols to collect whole blood in K2EDTA tubes. For TCRbeta analysis, collaborators shipped samples in one of three forms: frozen whole blood, isolated PBMCs, or DNA extracted from either of those sample types. General conclusions and limits of the study: Clinical and demographic metadata were provided uncurated, with the amount varying by source and participant.

TCRbeta CDR3 regions were amplified from genomic DNA using the immunoSEQ Assay, a bias-controlled multiplex PCR. For the original study's pipeline: The number of nucleated cells in each sample was estimated from the amplification of reference gene primers within the assay. To quantify the absolute abundance of each unique TCRbeta CDR3 rearrangement, sequence reads were collapsed and filtered. For each sample, productive Simpson clonality was calculated as the square root of Simpson's diversity index over productive rearrangements. The clones in this table, taken by TCRdb from immuneACCESS, are in-frame only. Not every clone is retained; where verified, under half of the shortfall comes from an unresolved V gene, and the cause of the rest is unknown. The V and J calls and clone size come from that table; D and trimming were worked out from the DNA. A total of more than 45,000 clones appear in this sample, just over 85% of them only once. Roughly 2.9% of the sample comes from the top ten.

The origin of this receptor is a woman over 75 with acute or convalescent COVID-19. Sequenced: peripheral blood. The chain is assembled from TRBV7-2 and TRBJ1-1; the central 7 bases match TRBD1. The bases are TGTGCCAGCAGCTCCGACAGGGCCCAAGGGGCTTTCTTT. Its translation is CASSSDRAQGAFF.